These T cell receptor beta chains were read from a single sample in a study of identical twins. TCRdb used MiXCR to reprocess the 5' RACE reads, holding one entry per CDR3 protein. The table lists around 300,000 distinct CDR3 sequences, around 8.8% of them singletons. The same data also went into a second study, on yellow fever vaccine responses in identical twins.

Material for sequencing was memory (CD45RO+) T cells sorted from blood. The receptors originated from a woman between 18 and 29 years old in good health. Both conserved end residues are part of each CDR3. A D gene is named only where the DNA matches it firmly. Size tells how often a clone was seen (once, few, many) or the class of an expanded clone, and some rows leave it out.

size: many
V: TRBV9
D: TRBD2
J: TRBJ2-7
DNA: TGTGCCAGCAGCATCAGCGGGACTAGCTCCTACGAGCAGTACTTC
CDR3: CASSISGTSSYEQYF

size: NA
V: TRBV4-1
D: NA
J: TRBJ2-4
DNA: TGCGCCAGCAGCCAAGATGGCAGGGCACGAGACATTCAGTACTTC
CDR3: CASSQDGRARDIQYF

size: many
V: TRBV6-2/TRBV6-3
D: TRBD2
J: TRBJ2-1
DNA: TGTGCCAGCGATCAGGCAACGGGAGGTCCGTACAATGAGCAGTTCTTC
CDR3: CASDQATGGPYNEQFF

size: NA
V: TRBV6-2/TRBV6-3
D: NA
J: TRBJ2-7
DNA: TGTGCCAGCAGTCAAGTCCGACAGAGCTCCTACGAGCAGTACTTC
CDR3: CASSQVRQSSYEQYF

size: many
V: TRBV15
D: NA
J: TRBJ2-7
DNA: TGTGCCACCAGCAGAGACTCAGTCACCTACGAGCAGTACTTC
CDR3: CATSRDSVTYEQYF

size: few
V: TRBV12-3/TRBV12-4
D: NA
J: TRBJ2-7
DNA: TGTGCCAGCACCGCAGGGTGGGAGCAGTACTTC
CDR3: CASTAGWEQYF

size: NA
V: TRBV6-1
D: TRBD2
J: TRBJ2-3
DNA: TGTGCCAGCAGTCACGCCGGGACTACGGGCACAGATACGCAGTATTTT
CDR3: CASSHAGTTGTDTQYF

size: few
V: TRBV29-1
D: NA
J: TRBJ2-2
DNA: TGCAGCGCCACCTTCTCGGGCCCCGGGGAGCTGTTTTTT
CDR3: CSATFSGPGELFF

size: once
V: TRBV20-1
D: TRBD1
J: TRBJ2-7
DNA: TGCAGTGCTAGAGAATGGACAGGGGGCTACGAGCAGTACTTC
CDR3: CSAREWTGGYEQYF

size: many
V: TRBV4-2
D: NA
J: TRBJ2-2
DNA: TGTGCCAGCAGCCAAGTTCCGGAGAGGTCCACCGGGGAGCTGTTTTTT
CDR3: CASSQVPERSTGELFF

size: many
V: TRBV20-1
D: NA
J: TRBJ1-4
DNA: TGCAGTGCCTACGACCCCCCTTTGCTGTTTTTT
CDR3: CSAYDPPLLFF

size: many
V: TRBV5-1
D: NA
J: TRBJ1-1
DNA: TGCGCCAGCAGCTTGGGGGGTCTTGGAAACACTGAAGCTTTCTTT
CDR3: CASSLGGLGNTEAFF

size: NA
V: TRBV6-1
D: NA
J: TRBJ2-7
DNA: TGTGCCAGCAGTGGATACTACGAGCAGTACTTC
CDR3: CASSGYYEQYF

size: few
V: TRBV10-3
D: NA
J: TRBJ2-2
DNA: TGTGCCATCAGTTGGCAAGACACCGGGGAGCTGTTTTTT
CDR3: CAISWQDTGELFF

size: NA
V: TRBV6-1
D: NA
J: TRBJ2-5
DNA: TGTGCCAGCAGTGAAGCCCCTGGAGGAACCCTTGGGAGGGAGACCCAGTACTTC
CDR3: CASSEAPGGTLGRETQYF

size: many
V: TRBV28
D: NA
J: TRBJ2-7
DNA: TGTGCCAGCAGTTTATTCCAGCCAGCCTCCTACGAGCAGTACTTC
CDR3: CASSLFQPASYEQYF

size: many
V: TRBV6-1
D: NA
J: TRBJ2-4
DNA: TGTGCCAGCAGCAACGACCGGGCCCCGAAAAACATTCAGTACTTC
CDR3: CASSNDRAPKNIQYF

size: few
V: TRBV11-3
D: NA
J: TRBJ2-4
DNA: TGTGCCAGCAGCTTAAGCGGCGTAAACATTCAGTACTTC
CDR3: CASSLSGVNIQYF

size: NA
V: TRBV15
D: NA
J: TRBJ2-3
DNA: TGTGCCACCAGCAGAGAGGGACTCCTTGGGGGGCTCACAGATACGCAGTATTTT
CDR3: CATSREGLLGGLTDTQYF

size: many
V: TRBV4-1
D: TRBD1
J: TRBJ2-7
DNA: TGCGCCAGCAGCCAAGTCGACAGGGGGCTGAACGAGCAGTACTTC
CDR3: CASSQVDRGLNEQYF

size: many
V: TRBV5-1
D: NA
J: TRBJ2-1
DNA: TGCGCCAGCAGCTTTGGTGGGGGCGCGGACGACTACAATGAGCAGTTCTTC
CDR3: CASSFGGGADDYNEQFF

size: few
V: TRBV6-1
D: NA
J: TRBJ2-1
DNA: TGTGCCAGCAGTGTAGTAAGCCTCACCTACAATGAGCAGTTCTTC
CDR3: CASSVVSLTYNEQFF

size: few
V: TRBV29-1
D: NA
J: TRBJ1-1
DNA: TGCAGCGCCCCCGGAGGTACATACACTGAAGCTTTCTTT
CDR3: CSAPGGTYTEAFF